This T cell receptor beta chain was documented in a study of monozygotic twins with inflammatory bowel disease (dated by TCRdb to the late 2010s). In terms of the full investigation: The complete study included roughly 30 monozygotic twin pairs: 19 IBD-discordant Danish pairs and nine German pairs, of which four were IBD-concordant and five were IBD-discordant. The search for disease-associated traits relied mainly on comparing IBD patients with their genetically identical healthy co-twins within discordant pairs. Each individual had, on average, about 151 000 unique TCRalpha sequences and 181 000 unique TCRbeta sequences available for analysis. Beyond this particular receptor, the publication reports: Differing immunosuppressive treatments among patients may have added background noise and inter-individual variability to the repertoires. A decrease in TCRbeta repertoire diversity, as measured by inverse Simpson index, was observed in IBD patients compared with their healthy co-twins. The analysis was unable to tell apart different T cell subtypes. IBD patients shared fewer clonotypes with other individuals than healthy twins did, most markedly in patients showing signs of disease activity. No single strong signal or clonotype linked to IBD turned up in the results, so the idea that one exists was not supported. Repertoire similarity did not differ between concordant and discordant twins, possibly due to limited statistical power.

Library creation used 5' RACE. Each TCR library was prepared from about 3.5 ug of total RNA. For each sample, cDNA was synthesized in eight separate reactions using SMARTScribe reverse transcriptase. During cDNA synthesis, template switching introduced unique molecular identifiers that contained a 6-nucleotide sample barcode. TCRalpha and TCRbeta cDNA was amplified in two nested PCRs of approximately 17 and 9 cycles, and bead purification was carried out after each PCR. Before amplification, the cDNA was treated with uracil DNA-glycosylase and purified using the QIAquick PCR purification kit. The second PCR was the step at which Illumina TruSeq-compatible adapters and sample-specific barcodes were added. TapeStation and Qubit were used to check library quality and concentration, and roughly 4.6 ng of each library was pooled. Sequencing of pooled libraries was carried out on an Illumina HiSeq2500 single-index Rapid Run using 2 x 100 bp reads and custom sequencing primers. The study's own analysis went as follows. MiGEC version 1.2.6 was used for UMI-based consensus assembly, which corrected PCR and sequencing errors. MiXCR version 2.1.1 was used for V(D)J alignment, clonotype assembly and CDR3 extraction. To normalise gene usage, clonotype sharing and MAIT/NKT TCR abundance, the analysis used the top 1000, 10 000 and 20 000 clonotypes per sample. Diversity was computed as the inverse Simpson index with the vegan R package after downsampling to 27 000 UMIs. Paired Mann-Whitney U tests on discordant twin pairs were used, with Benjamini-Hochberg multiple-testing correction. The reads were reprocessed in TCRdb, with one entry per CDR3 protein sequence and no accompanying DNA. These V and J calls originate from TCRdb's pipeline instead of the authors' own analysis. Per the sample table, the count is over 150,000 distinct CDR3 sequences. Together, the top ten hold 2% to 3% of the sample.

On this clonotype itself: The antigen it recognizes is unknown.

From each donor, a 2.5 ml peripheral blood sample was collected into PAXgene tubes and kept at -80 degrees C. Without T cell sorting, total RNA was isolated from whole blood using the PAXgene blood miRNA kit on an automated QIAcube. Deep TCRalpha and TCRbeta repertoire profiling with unique molecular barcoding was performed on peripheral blood of monozygotic twin pairs concordant or discordant for inflammatory bowel disease. Smoking habits were recorded for all twin pairs, and individuals were classified as current, former or never smokers. Per the germline V gene, SGHDN is the CDR1 and FVKESK is the CDR2. From the cysteine through the phenylalanine, the CDR3 covers 14 amino acids. No DNA is listed.

Sequencing used blood. The receptor comes from a human donor with ulcerative colitis or Crohn's disease, or a healthy co-twin of an affected twin (not recorded which). The rearranged chain carries TRBV14 and TRBJ1-6; as DNA is missing, the TRBD1 call by TCRdb cannot be tested. The CDR3 region: CASSEGRYNSPLHF.